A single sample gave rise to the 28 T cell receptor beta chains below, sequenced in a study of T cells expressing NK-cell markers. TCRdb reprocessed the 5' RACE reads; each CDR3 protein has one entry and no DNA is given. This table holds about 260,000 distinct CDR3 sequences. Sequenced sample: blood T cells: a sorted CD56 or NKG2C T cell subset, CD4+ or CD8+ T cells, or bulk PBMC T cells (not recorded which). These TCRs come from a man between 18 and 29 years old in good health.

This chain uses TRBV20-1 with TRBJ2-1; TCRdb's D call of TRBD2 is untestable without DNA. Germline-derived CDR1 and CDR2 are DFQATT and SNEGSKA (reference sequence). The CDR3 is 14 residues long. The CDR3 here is CSASPPVDSNEQFF.

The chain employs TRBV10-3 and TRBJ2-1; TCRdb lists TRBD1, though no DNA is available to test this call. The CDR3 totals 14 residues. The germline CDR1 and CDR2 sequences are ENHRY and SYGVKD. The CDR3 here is CAISGQGAWDEQFF.

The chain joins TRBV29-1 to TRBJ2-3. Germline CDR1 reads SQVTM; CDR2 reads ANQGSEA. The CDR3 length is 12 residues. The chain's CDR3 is CSVGKVGDTQYF.

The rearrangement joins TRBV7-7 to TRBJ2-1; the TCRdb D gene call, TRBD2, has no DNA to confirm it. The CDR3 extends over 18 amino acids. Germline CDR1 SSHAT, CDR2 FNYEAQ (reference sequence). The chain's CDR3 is CASSWSGVGLADYNEQFF.

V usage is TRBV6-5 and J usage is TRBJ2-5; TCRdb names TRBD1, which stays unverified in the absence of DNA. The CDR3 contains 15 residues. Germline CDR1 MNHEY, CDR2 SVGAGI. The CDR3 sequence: CASSYSRTGQETQYF.

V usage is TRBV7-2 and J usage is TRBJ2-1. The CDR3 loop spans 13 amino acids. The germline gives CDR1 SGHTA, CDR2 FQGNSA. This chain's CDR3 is CASSSTYYNEQFF.

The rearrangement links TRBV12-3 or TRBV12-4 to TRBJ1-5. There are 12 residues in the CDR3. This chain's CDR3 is CASRLSNQPQHF.

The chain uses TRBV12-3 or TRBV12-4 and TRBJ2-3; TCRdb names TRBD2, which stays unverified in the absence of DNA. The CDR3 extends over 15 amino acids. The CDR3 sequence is CASNAAGVASDTQYF.

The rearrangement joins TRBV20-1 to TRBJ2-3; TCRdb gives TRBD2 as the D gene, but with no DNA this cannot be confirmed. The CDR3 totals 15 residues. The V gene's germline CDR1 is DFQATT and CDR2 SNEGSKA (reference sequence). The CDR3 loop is CSAQGTSGFTDTQYF.

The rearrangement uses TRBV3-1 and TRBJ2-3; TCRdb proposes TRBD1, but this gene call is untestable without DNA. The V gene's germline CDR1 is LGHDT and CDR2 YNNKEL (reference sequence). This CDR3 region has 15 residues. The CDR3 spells CASRSRALPTDTQYF.

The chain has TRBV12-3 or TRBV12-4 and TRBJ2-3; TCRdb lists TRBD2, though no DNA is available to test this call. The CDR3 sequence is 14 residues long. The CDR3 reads CASSLWPSLFTQYF.

This CDR3 reads CASSYADAGELFF. V and J are TRBV6-2 or TRBV6-3 and TRBJ2-2. CDR3 length: 13 residues. Germline V lookup: CDR1 MNHEY, CDR2 SVGEGT.

This CDR3 reads CASRSHTGRTAGELFF. V is TRBV28 and J is TRBJ2-2; the D call from TCRdb, TRBD1, cannot be confirmed without DNA. Germline CDR1 and CDR2: MDHEN and SYDVKM. The CDR3 is 16 amino acids.

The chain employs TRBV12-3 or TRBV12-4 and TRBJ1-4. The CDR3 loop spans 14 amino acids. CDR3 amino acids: CASSRPPTNEKLFF.

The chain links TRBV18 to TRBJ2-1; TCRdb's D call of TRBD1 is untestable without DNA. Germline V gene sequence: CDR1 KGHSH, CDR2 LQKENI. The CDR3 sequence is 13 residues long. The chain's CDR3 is CASATAGGNEQFF.

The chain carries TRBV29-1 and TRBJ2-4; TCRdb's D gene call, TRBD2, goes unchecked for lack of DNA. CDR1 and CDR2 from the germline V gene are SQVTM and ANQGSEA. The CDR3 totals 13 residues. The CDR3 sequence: CSVEGGNNNIQYF.

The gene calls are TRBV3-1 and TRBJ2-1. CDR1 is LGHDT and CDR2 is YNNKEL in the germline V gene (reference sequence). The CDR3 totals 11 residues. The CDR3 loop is CASSLTNEQFF.

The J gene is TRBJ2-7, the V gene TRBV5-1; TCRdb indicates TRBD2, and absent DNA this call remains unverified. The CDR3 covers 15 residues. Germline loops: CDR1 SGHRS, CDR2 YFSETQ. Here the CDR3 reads CASSLVQDLLNAQYF.

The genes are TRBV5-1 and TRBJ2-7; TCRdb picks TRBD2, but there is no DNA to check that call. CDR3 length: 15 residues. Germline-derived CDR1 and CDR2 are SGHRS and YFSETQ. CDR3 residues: CASSFQGLAAYEQYF.

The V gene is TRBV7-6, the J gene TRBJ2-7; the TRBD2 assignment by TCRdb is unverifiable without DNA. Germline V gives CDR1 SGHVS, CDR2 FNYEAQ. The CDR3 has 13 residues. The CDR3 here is CASSSGTSREQYF.

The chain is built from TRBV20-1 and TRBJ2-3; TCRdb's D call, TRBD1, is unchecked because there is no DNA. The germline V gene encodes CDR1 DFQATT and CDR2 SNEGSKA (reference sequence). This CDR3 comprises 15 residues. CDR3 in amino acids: CSASPLASRPDTQYF.

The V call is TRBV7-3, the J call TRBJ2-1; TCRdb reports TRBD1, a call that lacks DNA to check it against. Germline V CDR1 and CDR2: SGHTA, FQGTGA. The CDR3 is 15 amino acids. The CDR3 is CASSPGTPLSNEQFF.

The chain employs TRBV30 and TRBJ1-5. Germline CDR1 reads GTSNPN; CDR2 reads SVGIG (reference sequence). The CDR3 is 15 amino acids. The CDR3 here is CAWDLFGRSNQPQHF.

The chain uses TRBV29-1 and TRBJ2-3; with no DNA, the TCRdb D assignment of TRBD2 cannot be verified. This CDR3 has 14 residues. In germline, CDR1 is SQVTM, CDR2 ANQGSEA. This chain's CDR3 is CSVGAEGHTDTQYF.

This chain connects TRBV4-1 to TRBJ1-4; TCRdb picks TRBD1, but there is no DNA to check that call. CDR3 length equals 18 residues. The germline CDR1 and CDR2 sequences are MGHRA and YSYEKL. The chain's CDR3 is CASSQPGTGVATNEKLFF.

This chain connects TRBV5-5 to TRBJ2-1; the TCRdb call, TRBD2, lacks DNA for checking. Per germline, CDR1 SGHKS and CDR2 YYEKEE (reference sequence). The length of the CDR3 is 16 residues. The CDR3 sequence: CASSPDAGGSYNEQFF.

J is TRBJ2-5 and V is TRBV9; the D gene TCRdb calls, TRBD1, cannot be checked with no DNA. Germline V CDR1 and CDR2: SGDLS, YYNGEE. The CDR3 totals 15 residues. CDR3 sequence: CASSVRTGGQETQYF.

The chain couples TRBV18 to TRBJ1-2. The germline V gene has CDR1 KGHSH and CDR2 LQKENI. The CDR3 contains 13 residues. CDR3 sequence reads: CASSLQGHNGYTF. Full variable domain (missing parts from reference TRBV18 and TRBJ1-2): NAGVMQNPRHLVRRRGQEARLRCSPMKGHSHVYWYRQLPEEGLKFMVYLQKENIIDESGMPKERFSAEFPKEGPSILRIQQVVRGDSAAYFCASSLQGHNGYTFGSGTRLTVV.